This T cell receptor (beta chain) was recovered during a study of beta chain features in type 1 diabetes. Study background: The samples had around 98 million sorted cells examined in all.

The CDR3 runs to 14 residues. V lost 6 bases to trimming and J lost 3 bases, with 12 bases between them. Germline CDR1 is MNHEY and CDR2 is SVGAGI. Whole-study findings and limits: Although PCR might favor shorter templates, it would do so equally in patients and controls.

About this clone itself: The antigen is not known.

The sequenced template was cDNA made from the entire isolated RNA. Some 4 million reads were obtained on average from naive, central memory and regulatory T cell samples. Produced via immunoSEQ multiplex PCR; TCRdb's table is partial and in-frame only. The sample lists 140,000 to 150,000 clones; under 11% were seen once. This chain connects TRBV6-5 to TRBJ1-5; D is uncertain. This sequence originates from a man aged 18 to 29 in good health. Sequenced material: naive CD4+ T cells from blood. For the CDR3, the DNA is TGTGCCAGCAGCCCTATAGATTTCAATCAGCCCCAGCATTTT. Translated, it gives CASSPIDFNQPQHF.